Sequencing of this TCR beta chain was carried out in a study of shared clonotypes between healthy human individuals. Study results and limitations: A generally larger estimated richness was seen in naive subsets than in memory subsets.

Authors' methods: Junction-only sequences without quality scores were provided by ImmunoSEQ, so filtering was different. Clones were read by immunoSEQ multiplex PCR, and TCRdb kept only the in-frame ones, dropping some. The V and J calls and clone size come from that table; D and trimming were worked out from the DNA. Among 1 million to 1.3 million clones listed, 75% to 80% were seen once. CDR1 and CDR2 from the germline V gene are SGHRS and YFSETQ. The CDR3 extends over 14 amino acids. V was trimmed by 7 bases and J by 5 bases, leaving 18 bases between them. As for this clone: Its antigen is unknown.

Caucasian adults living in Nashville, Tennessee, provided all samples. The CD4+ fraction was divided into a CD45RA+ naive subset and a CD45RA-negative memory subset. Input material: memory CD4+ T cells from PBMCs. As for subset: CD45RA-negative fraction. This TCR derives from a man in his late teens or twenties in good health. Some clones in this sample may be carry-over from other donors' samples. The chain links TRBV5-1 to TRBJ2-5, with TRBD2 as a possible D gene (6 bases). The CDR3 here is CASDPGGTAETQYF. In nucleotides, the CDR3 is TGCGCCAGCGACCCCGGCGGGACCGCCGAGACCCAGTACTTC.